The 20 T cell receptor beta chains listed next were all sequenced from one sample in a study of somatic mutations in cytotoxic T cells in rheumatoid arthritis. Data came from immunoSEQ multiplex PCR; TCRdb stores just in-frame clones and leaves some out. The top ten hold approximately 3.8% of the sample, which has 20,000 to 25,000 clones, about 82% seen once. Sequencing was carried out using CD8+ T cells sorted from blood. Every receptor here comes from an adult with rheumatoid arthritis.

The sample holds one count of this clone. The chain links TRBV6-5 to TRBJ1-3, with D tentatively TRBD1 (6 bases). The V gene's germline CDR1 is MNHEY and CDR2 SVGAGI. V shed 4 bases and J shed 3 bases, with 13 bases lying between them. The CDR3 runs to 15 residues. CDR3 residues: CASSFRGRGGNTIYF. Written as DNA, the CDR3 is TGTGCCAGCAGTTTCAGGGGAAGGGGTGGAAACACCATATATTTT.

This clone showed up just a few times. V and J are TRBV4-1 and TRBJ2-2; 12 bases fit TRBD1. J was trimmed by 6 bases and V by 4 bases; bases with no gene match: 12. This CDR3 is 18 amino acids long. Germline lookup yields CDR1 MGHRA and CDR2 YSYEKL. CDR3 loop: CASSPMGQGARLAGELFF. The CDR3 DNA reads as TGCGCCAGCAGCCCCATGGGACAGGGGGCGAGATTGGCCGGGGAGCTGTTTTTT.

V gene TRBV2 combines with J gene TRBJ2-3; 12 nucleotides agree with TRBD2. Germline V gene data show CDR1 as SNHLY and CDR2 as FYNNEI. The CDR3 is 17 amino acids. The J segment lost 3 bases and the V segment lost 2 bases, leaving 6 bases of the junction unmatched. The CDR3 nucleotides read TGTGCCAGCAGTGAAATGTCTAGCGGGGGGGCAACAGATACGCAGTATTTT. Translating gives CASSEMSSGGATDTQYF.

This sequence joins TRBV27 and TRBJ2-1; no firm D call. V shed 3 bases and J shed 4 bases, with 10 bases lying between them. This CDR3 region has 14 residues. CDR1 MNHEY and CDR2 SMNVEV come from the germline V gene (reference sequence). This chain's CDR3 is CASSFAMNYNEQFF. The CDR3 region has the DNA TGTGCCAGCAGTTTTGCGATGAATTACAATGAGCAGTTCTTC.

CDR3 in DNA: TGTGCCAGCAGCTTAGGGCTCAGGGGCTACACCTTC. As protein: CASSLGLRGYTF. V and J are TRBV11-2 and TRBJ1-2, with D hard to call. The CDR3 has 12 amino acids. Germline V gene sequence: CDR1 SGHAT, CDR2 FQNNGV. Trimming took off 1 base at V and 8 bases at J, with 8 bases between the two ends.

The chain combines TRBV6-5 with TRBJ2-7; 8 bases line up with TRBD1. Germline lookup yields CDR1 MNHEY and CDR2 SVGAGI. This CDR3 has 16 amino acids. V gave up 2 bases and J gave up 0 bases; unmatched junction bases: 6. The CDR3 DNA follows: TGTGCCAGCAGTTACCGGGACAGGCCACTCTCCTACGAGCAGTACTTC. Translated: CASSYRDRPLSYEQYF.

This chain joins TRBV6-4 and TRBJ2-2, with 7 bases that match TRBD1. There are 13 residues in the CDR3. In germline, CDR1 is MRHNA, CDR2 SNTAGT. Germline trimming cut 4 bases from V and 8 bases from J; bases unmatched to any gene: 4. The CDR3 nucleotides are TGTGCCAGCAGTGGGACAGGAGAAGGGGAGCTGTTTTTT. Translation gives CASSGTGEGELFF.

The rearrangement uses TRBV7-9 and TRBJ2-1; 9 nucleotides agree with TRBD2. J was trimmed by 8 bases and V by 4 bases; bases with no gene match: 15. CDR3 length: 17 amino acids. CDR1 SEHNR and CDR2 FQNEAQ come from the germline V gene (reference sequence). The CDR3 is CASSSSGAPPEGDEQFF. In DNA, the CDR3 is TGTGCCAGCAGCTCTAGCGGGGCCCCGCCCGAGGGGGATGAGCAGTTCTTC.

This clone has a handful of counts. The chain uses TRBV27 and TRBJ1-2; D is possibly TRBD1 (5 bases). The CDR3 is 14 amino acids. V lost 0 bases and J 2 bases, leaving 7 bases between the germline ends. Germline CDR1 is MNHEY and CDR2 is SMNVEV (reference sequence). CDR3 region: CASSLSAGNYGYTF. CDR3 coding DNA: TGTGCCAGCAGTTTATCGGCAGGGAACTATGGCTACACCTTC.

This clone has only a few counts. V and J are TRBV6-6 and TRBJ1-5; perhaps TRBD1 as D (5 bases). CDR3 length: 14 residues. V was cut by 7 bases and J by 3 bases, with 13 bases left in between. Germline CDR1 MNHNY, CDR2 SVGAGI (reference sequence). The CDR3 loop is CASNTGGVNQPQHF. CDR3 bases: TGTGCCAGCAATACCGGGGGAGTCAATCAGCCCCAGCATTTT.

DNA of the CDR3: TGTGCCAGCAGTGAATATTGGGTAGGGGAGGACGTGGGCTATGGCTACACCTTC. This gives the protein CASSEYWVGEDVGYGYTF. The rearrangement links TRBV6-1 to TRBJ1-2; the D gene is possibly TRBD1 (5 bases). V was trimmed by 2 bases and J by 4 bases, leaving 23 bases between them. This CDR3 is built from 18 residues. Germline V gene lookup returns CDR1 MNHNS and CDR2 SASEGT.

This clone was counted a few times. This chain uses TRBV5-1 with TRBJ2-3, with D tentatively TRBD2 (5 bases). CDR1 SGHRS and CDR2 YFSETQ come from the germline V gene. This CDR3 region has 12 residues. The germline V and J ends were trimmed by 7 bases and 1 base, with 7 bases remaining between them. The DNA for the CDR3 is TGCGCCAGCGAGGGAGGCACAGATACGCAGTATTTT. Translating gives CASEGGTDTQYF. Full variable domain (outside the CDR3, taken from reference TRBV5-1 and TRBJ2-3): KAGVTQTPRYLIKTRGQQVTLSCSPISGHRSVSWYQQTPGQGLQFLFEYFSETQRNKGNFPGRFSGRQFSNSRSEMNVSTLELGDSALYLCASEGGTDTQYFGPGTRLTVL.

The chain carries TRBV7-9 and TRBJ1-2; D is undetermined. The germline V gene encodes CDR1 SEHNR and CDR2 FQNEAQ (reference sequence). The CDR3 is 15 residues long. Trimming removed 2 bases at V and 3 bases at J, with 13 bases between. CDR3 DNA sequence: TGTGCCAGCAGCTTATCGGGTGGGAGTGACTATGGCTACACCTTC. It codes for CASSLSGGSDYGYTF.

The chain couples TRBV19 to TRBJ1-4; a possible D gene is TRBD1 (5 bases). Germline-derived CDR1 and CDR2 are LNHDA and SQIVND (reference sequence). The V and J ends lost 5 bases and 7 bases respectively, with 14 bases between them. The CDR3 covers 14 residues. In nucleotides, the CDR3 is TGTGCCAGTAGTCCGATAGATAGGGGTGAAAAACTGTTTTTT. Translated, it gives CASSPIDRGEKLFF.

This chain joins TRBV7-9 and TRBJ2-1; D uncertain. V gave up 2 bases and J gave up 0 bases, with 11 bases separating them. CDR3 size: 16 residues. Germline V gene lookup returns CDR1 SEHNR and CDR2 FQNEAQ (reference sequence). CDR3 residues: CASSLQVISSYNEQFF. For the CDR3, the DNA is TGTGCCAGCAGCTTACAAGTAATCAGCTCCTACAATGAGCAGTTCTTC.

This chain connects TRBV27 to TRBJ1-6; D unclear. There are 17 residues in the CDR3. With 2 bases removed from V and 0 bases from J, the gap between germline ends came to 11 bases. CDR1 and CDR2 (germline): MNHEY, SMNVEV (reference sequence). The DNA of the CDR3 is TGTGCCAGCAGTTTACTCTTTGGGCCCTCCTATAATTCACCCCTCCACTTT. Translated: CASSLLFGPSYNSPLHF.

The gene calls are TRBV7-9 and TRBJ2-1; 9 bases match TRBD1. CDR3 length: 14 amino acids. Trimming at V came to 8 bases and at J to 6 bases, leaving 8 bases not matched to a gene. In germline, CDR1 is SEHNR, CDR2 FQNEAQ (reference sequence). The CDR3 sequence: CASGTGTGSNEQFF. Written as DNA, the CDR3 is TGTGCCAGCGGCACCGGGACAGGGTCCAATGAGCAGTTCTTC. Supplemented by reference TRBV7-9 and TRBJ2-1, the full variable domain reads DTGVSQNPRHKITKRGQNVTFRCDPISEHNRLYWYRQTLGQGPEFLTYFQNEAQLEKSRLLSDRFSAERPKGSFSTLEIQRTEQGDSAMYLCASGTGTGSNEQFFGPGTRLTVL.

The chain uses TRBV11-3 and TRBJ1-2, with D hard to call. Germline values: CDR1 SGHNT, CDR2 YENEEA. The V end lost 2 bases, the J end lost 8 bases, and 9 bases lay between the germline ends. The CDR3 has 12 residues. The CDR3 nucleotides read TGTGCCAGCAGCTTATTGGGTGGAGGCTACACCTTC. Protein product: CASSLLGGGYTF.

The CDR3 DNA is TGTGCCAGCAGCTCAGGGCCCGTACAAGAGCAGTACTTC. This sequence encodes CASSSGPVQEQYF. The rearrangement joins TRBV28 to TRBJ2-7, with D possibly being TRBD1 (5 bases). This CDR3 region has 13 residues. Per the germline V gene, CDR1 is MDHEN and CDR2 is SYDVKM. The V end lost 6 bases, the J end lost 7 bases, and 16 bases lay between the germline ends.

The CDR3 sequence is CASRLGQRANTEAFF. CDR3 nucleotide sequence: TGTGCCAGCAGGCTGGGACAGCGAGCGAACACTGAAGCTTTCTTT. This rearrangement joins TRBV7-6 to TRBJ1-1, with 7 bases fitting TRBD1. Germline-derived CDR1 and CDR2 are SGHVS and FNYEAQ. Trimming took 6 bases from V and 1 from J; bases not matched to a gene: 8. This CDR3 comprises 15 residues.